These 15 T cell receptor beta chains share one sample of origin, sequenced in a study of shared clonotypes between healthy human individuals. Method: immunoSEQ multiplex PCR; TCRdb's copy keeps in-frame clones and lacks some. Of 1.6 million or so clones detected, 98% appear once; the ten largest clones hold 0.36%. The sample consisted of naive CD4+ T cells sorted from blood. The subset was: CD45RA+ positively selected. The receptors derive from a man aged 30-40 years in good health.

The V and J genes are TRBV18 and TRBJ2-4, with D possibly being TRBD2 (5 bases). The CDR3 is made up of 15 amino acids. In germline, CDR1 is KGHSH, CDR2 LQKENI. The V end was cut by 3 bases, the J end by 0 bases, with 9 bases between. CDR3 loop: CASSPDLLAKNIQYF. The DNA of the CDR3 is TGTGCCAGCTCACCGGACTTACTAGCCAAAAACATTCAGTACTTC.

About this clone: Relative to the germline gene, one junction end is altered; a read error may explain this. The rearrangement links TRBV7-7 to TRBJ2-5; 9 positions match TRBD2. Germline loops: CDR1 SSHAT, CDR2 FNYEAQ (reference sequence). The length of the CDR3 is 16 residues. The CDR3 DNA sequence: TGTGCTAGCAGCCGAGGGGGACTAGCTGGCCAAGAGACCCAGTACTTC. Protein: CASSRGGLAGQETQYF. Full variable domain (outside the CDR3, taken from reference TRBV7-7 and TRBJ2-5): GAGVSQSPRYKVTKRGQDVTLRCDPISSHATLYWYQQALGQGPEFLTYFNYEAQPDKSGLPSDRFSAERPEGSISTLTIQRTEQRDSAMYRCASSRGGLAGQETQYFGPGTRLLVL.

J is TRBJ1-2 and V is TRBV18, with D possibly matching TRBD1 (6 bases). Germline V gene lookup returns CDR1 KGHSH and CDR2 LQKENI. Deletions cut 2 bases from V and 6 bases from J, with 10 bases between. The CDR3 covers 13 residues. The CDR3 here is CASSPYRADGYTF. CDR3 coding DNA: TGTGCCAGCTCACCATACAGGGCTGATGGCTACACCTTC.

Concerning this clone itself: Other nucleotide sequences in the sample specify the same CDR3. The DNA of the CDR3 is TGTGCCAGCAGTGAAACCTTGAACACTGAAGCTTTCTTT. Translating it yields CASSETLNTEAFF. The chain links TRBV6-5 to TRBJ1-1; D gene ambiguous. Germline V gene lookup returns CDR1 MNHEY and CDR2 SVGAGI. This CDR3 is built from 13 residues. Between the trimmed V and J ends, which lost 5 bases and 0 bases, there was a span of 7 bases.

The gene calls are TRBV11-1 and TRBJ2-1; the match to TRBD2 covers 10 bases. V gave up 2 bases and J gave up 7 bases; unmatched junction bases: 11. CDR3 size: 17 residues. Per germline, CDR1 SGHAT and CDR2 FQDESV (reference sequence). The chain's CDR3 is CASSLRVSGRARNEQFF. The DNA for the CDR3 is TGTGCCAGCAGCTTAAGGGTGAGCGGGAGGGCCAGAAATGAGCAGTTCTTC.

This clone was picked up one time. V and J are TRBV7-8 and TRBJ1-4; D uncertain. The ends were cut back, 3 bases at V and 3 bases at J, with 11 bases in the middle. The CDR3 consists of 15 residues. CDR1 SGHVS and CDR2 FQNEAQ come from the germline V gene. CDR3 in amino acids: CASSLEPRSNEKLFF. The CDR3 DNA reads TGTGCCAGCAGCTTGGAGCCCCGATCTAATGAAAAACTGTTTTTT.

J is TRBJ1-1 and V is TRBV19; unclear D gene. From germline, CDR1 is LNHDA and CDR2 SQIVND (reference sequence). The CDR3 loop spans 13 amino acids. With 10 bases removed from V and 2 bases from J, the gap between germline ends came to 14 bases. This chain's CDR3 is CATKKLHNTEAFF. For the CDR3, the DNA is TGTGCCACCAAAAAGCTCCACAACACTGAAGCTTTCTTT.

The chain combines TRBV25-1 with TRBJ2-2; 12 nucleotides line up with TRBD2. The CDR3 length is 16 residues. The ends lost 2 bases at V and 7 bases at J; junction bases unmatched: 5. Germline loops: CDR1 MGHDK, CDR2 SYGVNS. In nucleotides, the CDR3 is TGTGCCAGCAGTGAAAGACTAGCGGGAGCGGGCGGGGAGCTGTTTTTT. This sequence encodes CASSERLAGAGGELFF.

The J gene is TRBJ2-2, the V gene TRBV19, with TRBD2 identical over 9 bases. CDR3 length: 15 amino acids. V shed 2 bases, J shed 5 bases, and the junction held 3 bases outside the gene matches. CDR1 is LNHDA, CDR2 SQIVND, per germline (reference sequence). As DNA, the CDR3 is TGTGCCAGTAGTATAAGAGCGGGAGGTACCGGGGAGCTGTTTTTT. The encoded protein is CASSIRAGGTGELFF.

This clone was recorded only once. The DNA of the CDR3 is TGTGCCAGTAGTCCTACGGGCTCTTACGAGCAGTACTTC. This encodes CASSPTGSYEQYF. The chain uses TRBV19 and TRBJ2-7; D gene unclear. CDR1 LNHDA and CDR2 SQIVND come from the germline V gene (reference sequence). CDR3 length: 13 residues. Trimming took off 5 bases at V and 4 bases at J, with 12 bases between the two ends.

V is TRBV27 and J is TRBJ2-7; 8 positions agree with TRBD2. In germline, CDR1 is MNHEY, CDR2 SMNVEV (reference sequence). The CDR3 length is 15 residues. V lost 1 base to trimming and J lost 7 bases; unmatched junction nucleotides: 9. The CDR3 DNA sequence: TGTGCCAGCAGTTTATTATGGGGAGGCGGGAGGGAGCAGTACTTC. Translating gives CASSLLWGGGREQYF.

V and J are TRBV29-1 and TRBJ2-7; perhaps TRBD2 as D (6 bases). The CDR3 contains 14 residues. Germline V gene lookup returns CDR1 SQVTM and CDR2 ANQGSEA. Trimming took 5 bases from V and 7 from J, leaving 21 bases between them. CDR3 protein: CSVSTRLGVGEQYF. CDR3 sequence (DNA): TGCAGCGTTAGTACCAGACTAGGCGTAGGGGAGCAGTACTTC.

The rearrangement joins TRBV5-1 to TRBJ2-1, with 13 bases lining up with TRBD2. Germline V gene data show CDR1 as SGHRS and CDR2 as YFSETQ. There are 16 residues in the CDR3. V was pared by 4 bases and J by 9 bases, with 10 bases of the junction left unmatched. CDR3 bases: TGCGCCAGCAGCCCAACAGGACTAGCGGGAGTAGGTGAGCAGTTCTTC. It translates to CASSPTGLAGVGEQFF. The full variable domain, completed using reference TRBV5-1 and TRBJ2-1, is KAGVTQTPRYLIKTRGQQVTLSCSPISGHRSVSWYQQTPGQGLQFLFEYFSETQRNKGNFPGRFSGRQFSNSRSEMNVSTLELGDSALYLCASSPTGLAGVGEQFFGPGTRLTVL.

The rearrangement joins TRBV28 to TRBJ1-5, with D possibly TRBD1 on 5 matching bases. CDR1 is MDHEN, CDR2 SYDVKM, per germline. The CDR3 runs to 14 residues. The ends were cut back, 5 bases at V and 1 base at J, with 9 bases in the middle. CDR3 nucleotides: TGTGCCAGCAGTACCCCAGGGAGCAATCAGCCCCAGCATTTT. Protein sequence: CASSTPGSNQPQHF. The variable domain in full, completed from reference TRBV28 and TRBJ1-5, reads DVKVTQSSRYLVKRTGEKVFLECVQDMDHENMFWYRQDPGLGLRLIYFSYDVKMKEKGDIPEGYSVSREKKERFSLILESASTNQTSMYLCASSTPGSNQPQHFGDGTRLSIL.

V usage is TRBV5-5 and J usage is TRBJ1-3; 8 positions match TRBD1. Germline-derived CDR1 and CDR2 are SGHKS and YYEKEE (reference sequence). The CDR3 spans 17 residues. The J segment lost 0 bases and the V segment lost 6 bases, leaving 11 bases of the junction unmatched. The DNA for the CDR3 is TGTGCCAGCATCGAGACTACAGGGGGATACTCTGGAAACACCATATATTTT. This codes for CASIETTGGYSGNTIYF.